This TCR beta chain was observed in a study of cytomegalovirus exposure and HLA in healthy donors. Study results and caveats: Earlier analysis found most TCR beta V segments productive about 90% or about 30% of the time.

A note on this clone: Its antigen is still unknown.

PCR used 60 Vbeta primers and 13 Jbeta primers. TCRdb's copy holds only in-frame clones and misses some; the assay was immunoSEQ multiplex PCR. The sample consists of some 200,000 clones, around 78% of them appearing once. Trimming left V 6 bases short and J 0 bases short, with 18 bases between. Germline loops: CDR1 SGDLS, CDR2 YYNGEE. CDR3 size: 17 residues. The receptor comes from a woman aged 25-40 years in good health and CMV-seropositive. Sequences were obtained from PBMCs. The chain joins TRBV9 to TRBJ1-4, with D unresolved. CDR3 amino acids: CASTFVPVLTTNEKLFF. CDR3 nucleotides: TGTGCCAGCACTTTCGTACCAGTATTAACAACTAATGAAAAACTGTTTTTT.